These 4 T cell receptor beta chains were all obtained from the same sample, sequenced in a study of T cells in Graves' hyperthyroidism and ophthalmopathy. Amplified TCR beta CDR3 regions derived from RNA transcripts. HTBI primers were employed in a first-round RT-PCR of the TCR CDR3. TCRdb redid the calling of the multiplex PCR reads with MiXCR, one entry per CDR3 protein. The repertoire holds about 550,000 distinct CDR3 sequences, with less than 25% as singletons. The source material was blood. The source of these receptors is a man aged 18 to 29 with Graves' hyperthyroidism.

The DNA of the CDR3 is TGTGCCAGCACTTCTCTCTATGGCTACACCTTC. Amino acids: CASTSLYGYTF. J is TRBJ1-2 and V is TRBV28; D remains unclear. CDR1 MDHEN and CDR2 SYDVKM come from the germline V gene. V gave up 7 bases and J gave up 4 bases, with 7 bases separating them. The CDR3 runs to 11 residues.

The genes are TRBV28 and TRBJ1-6, with TRBD1 as a possible D gene (6 bases). The V gene's germline CDR1 is MDHEN and CDR2 SYDVKM. The CDR3 runs 15 residues. Trimming left V 4 bases short and J 8 bases short, with 15 bases between. Here the CDR3 reads CASSYQGSFYSPLHF. The CDR3 coding sequence is TGTGCCAGCAGTTATCAGGGGAGTTTTTATTCACCCCTCCACTTT.

At least ten counts were recorded for this clonotype. The rearrangement uses TRBV6-5 and TRBJ2-7; 13 nucleotides line up with TRBD2. The CDR3 covers 15 residues. V lost 5 bases to trimming and J lost 3 bases; unmatched junction nucleotides: 4. Germline CDR1 MNHEY, CDR2 SVGAGI. The CDR3 coding sequence is TGTGCCAGCAGTCGACTAGCGGGGGGAAACTACGAGCAGTACTTC. It codes for CASSRLAGGNYEQYF.

This clonotype was counted only a few times. The chain carries TRBV6-5 and TRBJ2-3; D is undetermined. Trimming shortened V by 2 bases and J by 4 bases, and 16 bases separated the two germline ends. The CDR3 loop spans 16 amino acids. Germline V CDR1 and CDR2: MNHEY, SVGAGI. Here the CDR3 DNA reads TGTGCCAGCAGTTACGGGCCACCCCACACATCAGATACGCAGTATTTT. This sequence encodes CASSYGPPHTSDTQYF.